The 27 T cell receptor beta chains below were found in one sample sequenced in a study of OX40 agonist ivuxolimab in advanced cancers. Measured with immunoSEQ multiplex PCR; TCRdb has only the in-frame clones, and not every one. Of 55,000 to 80,000 clones in the sample, around 86% were seen once. The material was CD4+ or CD8+ T cells sorted from blood, obtained in a trial of the OX40 agonist ivuxolimab. These TCRs come from an adult with an advanced solid tumor such as melanoma, head and neck, liver or kidney cancer.

The chain joins TRBV9 to TRBJ1-4, with TRBD1 matching 8 bases. There are 15 residues in the CDR3. Germline-derived CDR1 and CDR2 are SGDLS and YYNGEE. The ends lost 4 bases at V and 7 bases at J; junction bases unmatched: 9. The CDR3 DNA is TGTGCCAGCAGCTCCAGGGGGCGCGGGGGTGAAAAACTGTTTTTT. Its protein product is CASSSRGRGGEKLFF.

This clone was detected once. The gene calls are TRBV28 and TRBJ2-5; TRBD2 matches at 9 bases. V was pared by 4 bases and J by 3 bases, with 6 bases of the junction left unmatched. This CDR3 region has 15 residues. From germline, CDR1 is MDHEN and CDR2 SYDVKM. This CDR3 reads CASSSASGAKETQYF. CDR3 in DNA: TGTGCCAGCAGTTCGGCTAGCGGGGCGAAAGAGACCCAGTACTTC.

This clone was seen only a few times. V usage is TRBV7-8 and J usage is TRBJ1-5; D is perhaps TRBD1 (6 bases). Deletions cut 0 bases from V and 5 bases from J, with 8 bases between. The germline V gene encodes CDR1 SGHVS and CDR2 FQNEAQ. This CDR3 has 14 residues. The CDR3 coding sequence is TGTGCCAGCAGCTTAGCACAGGGTGATCAGCCCCAGCATTTT. The encoded protein is CASSLAQGDQPQHF.

V gene TRBV19 combines with J gene TRBJ2-7; a possible D gene is TRBD2 (5 bases). The V end was cut by 5 bases, the J end by 3 bases, with 14 bases between. The CDR3 spans 14 residues. The germline gives CDR1 LNHDA, CDR2 SQIVND (reference sequence). CDR3 sequence (DNA): TGTGCCAGTAGTTCCCAGGACGGGATCTACGAGCAGTACTTC. Amino acids: CASSSQDGIYEQYF. The full variable domain, its missing parts supplied by reference TRBV19 and TRBJ2-7, is DGGITQSPKYLFRKEGQNVTLSCEQNLNHDAMYWYRQDPGQGLRLIYYSQIVNDFQKGDIAEGYSVSREKKESFPLTVTSAQKNPTAFYLCASSSQDGIYEQYFGPGTRLTVT.

This chain uses TRBV6-6 with TRBJ2-2; a weak D match, TRBD1 (5 bases). Germline loops: CDR1 MNHNY, CDR2 SVGAGI (reference sequence). The CDR3 runs 16 residues. Trimming removed 7 bases from V and 2 bases from J, with 17 bases in between. Here the CDR3 reads CASTPKGKQNTGELFF. DNA of the CDR3: TGTGCCAGCACCCCCAAGGGGAAGCAAAACACCGGGGAGCTGTTTTTT.

The chain carries TRBV5-1 and TRBJ2-2, with a possible D match to TRBD2 (5 bases). Looked up from germline, CDR1 is SGHRS and CDR2 is YFSETQ. V gave up 6 bases and J gave up 1 base, with 7 bases separating them. The CDR3 totals 13 residues. The CDR3 sequence: CASTRGNTGELFF. The CDR3 nucleotides read TGCGCCAGCACACGGGGGAACACCGGGGAGCTGTTTTTT.

This chain uses TRBV19 with TRBJ1-6, with D hard to call. Trimming left V 3 bases short and J 7 bases short, with 4 bases between. The CDR3 has 12 residues. The germline gives CDR1 LNHDA, CDR2 SQIVND (reference sequence). The CDR3 DNA is TGTGCCAGTAGTATCGCGAATTCACCCCTCCACTTT. Protein sequence: CASSIANSPLHF.

The chain recombines TRBV30 with TRBJ1-5; the match to TRBD1 covers 8 bases. Germline CDR1 GTSNPN, CDR2 SVGIG (reference sequence). Trimming cost V 2 bases and J 2 bases; bases outside gene matches: 5. The CDR3 length is 15 residues. CDR3 in amino acids: CAWSSGQGGNQPQHF. In DNA, the CDR3 is TGTGCCTGGAGTTCAGGACAGGGTGGCAATCAGCCCCAGCATTTT.

The chain recombines TRBV18 with TRBJ2-1, with D possibly being TRBD2 (6 bases). The germline gives CDR1 KGHSH, CDR2 LQKENI. The CDR3 extends over 11 amino acids. V lost 3 bases and J lost 9, with 6 bases in between. The CDR3 DNA reads as TGTGCCAGCTCACCCGGGAGTGAGCAGTTCTTC. This sequence encodes CASSPGSEQFF.

This clone was recorded only once. CDR3 DNA: TGTGCCAGCCTCCGGCTCAGCTCTGGAAACACCATATATTTT. Translation gives CASLRLSSGNTIYF. The chain is built from TRBV6-1 and TRBJ1-3; D is unresolved. CDR3 length equals 14 residues. V lost 8 bases to trimming and J lost 0 bases, with 11 bases between them. The V gene's germline CDR1 is MNHNS and CDR2 SASEGT.

The V call is TRBV10-1, the J call TRBJ2-5; D gene uncertain. The CDR3 sequence is 15 residues long. Trimming shortened V by 0 bases and J by 5 bases, and 13 bases separated the two germline ends. Germline CDR1 is WNHNN and CDR2 is SYGVQD (reference sequence). The CDR3 nucleotides read TGCGCCAGCAGTGAGTCGAGCACGGGTCAGGAGACCCAGTACTTC. The encoded protein is CASSESSTGQETQYF.

The chain uses TRBV9 and TRBJ2-1, with 9 bases that match TRBD1. The CDR3 extends over 16 amino acids. Trimming cost V 0 bases and J 5 bases; bases outside gene matches: 6. Per the germline V gene, CDR1 is SGDLS and CDR2 is YYNGEE. CDR3 bases: TGTGCCAGCAGCGTAGCGGGACAGGGAGGCAACAATGAGCAGTTCTTC. Its protein is CASSVAGQGGNNEQFF.

The chain couples TRBV7-3 to TRBJ2-7; 9 positions match TRBD2. Germline loops: CDR1 SGHTA, CDR2 FQGTGA. The V segment lost 0 bases and the J segment 2 bases; nucleotides outside the gene matches: 5. This CDR3 contains 16 residues. The CDR3 spells CASSLTRSSGTYEQYF. CDR3 in DNA: TGTGCCAGCAGCTTAACCCGGTCTAGCGGGACCTACGAGCAGTACTTC.

This clone was recorded a few times. The chain couples TRBV7-2 to TRBJ1-1; weak D call: TRBD1 (5 bases). Trimming took off 5 bases at V and 11 bases at J, with 12 bases between the two ends. Germline CDR1 and CDR2: SGHTA and FQGNSA. This CDR3 contains 11 residues. This chain's CDR3 is CASSPPPGAFF. CDR3 coding DNA: TGTGCCAGCAGCCCCCCGCCAGGGGCTTTCTTT.

This chain uses TRBV5-1 with TRBJ2-1, with 10 bases identical to TRBD2. CDR1 and CDR2 (germline): SGHRS, YFSETQ. Losses at the gene ends were 0 bases for V and 3 bases for J; bases not matched to a gene: 3. This CDR3 is built from 16 residues. For the CDR3, the DNA is TGCGCCAGCAGCTTGGCCGGGACTAGCGACTACAATGAGCAGTTCTTC. Its translation is CASSLAGTSDYNEQFF.

V gene TRBV19 combines with J gene TRBJ2-2; D may be TRBD1 (6 bases). Per the germline V gene, CDR1 is LNHDA and CDR2 is SQIVND (reference sequence). The V end lost 4 bases, the J end lost 4 bases, and 16 bases lay between the germline ends. CDR3 length equals 16 residues. DNA for the CDR3: TGTGCCAGTAGTAAATTCAGTCAGGGGAGCACCGGGGAGCTGTTTTTT. Translation gives CASSKFSQGSTGELFF.

V is TRBV7-7 and J is TRBJ2-3; no clear D gene. Germline assignment: CDR1 SSHAT and CDR2 FNYEAQ (reference sequence). The CDR3 has 14 amino acids. V shed 0 bases and J shed 2 bases, with 6 bases lying between them. CDR3 protein: CASSLARNTDTQYF. In nucleotides, the CDR3 is TGTGCCAGCAGCTTAGCGCGCAACACAGATACGCAGTATTTT.

The chain carries TRBV6-5 and TRBJ1-2, with D maybe TRBD1 (5 bases). Germline loops: CDR1 MNHEY, CDR2 SVGAGI. Trimming cost V 8 bases and J 7 bases, with 14 bases left between them. This CDR3 spans 12 amino acids. CDR3 nucleotides: TGTGCCAGCTCTACACCCCAGGGTGGCTACACCTTC. This gives the protein CASSTPQGGYTF.

V is TRBV6-1 and J is TRBJ1-5, with D perhaps matching TRBD1 (6 bases). The CDR3 contains 13 residues. Germline assignment: CDR1 MNHNS and CDR2 SASEGT. Trimming removed 8 bases at V and 6 bases at J, with 14 bases between. CDR3 amino acids: CASSSGVGQPQHF. As DNA, the CDR3 is TGTGCCAGCTCCTCAGGGGTAGGTCAGCCCCAGCATTTT.

The V and J genes are TRBV4-2 and TRBJ2-1, with TRBD2 matching 7 bases. Germline CDR1 reads LGHNA; CDR2 reads YNFKEQ. The CDR3 sequence is 16 residues long. V lost 1 base, J lost 0 bases, and 3 bases stayed unmatched. This CDR3 is CASSQVAGSSYNEQFF. The CDR3 DNA is TGTGCCAGCAGCCAAGTAGCGGGCAGCTCCTACAATGAGCAGTTCTTC.

The chain links TRBV6-1 to TRBJ1-5; D unresolved. The germline V and J ends were trimmed by 1 base and 0 bases, with 13 bases remaining between them. The germline V gene encodes CDR1 MNHNS and CDR2 SASEGT. This CDR3 comprises 17 residues. The CDR3 DNA is TGTGCCAGCAGTGAAGGCACCTGGGTTTATAGCAATCAGCCCCAGCATTTT. Translation: CASSEGTWVYSNQPQHF.

The chain combines TRBV18 with TRBJ1-6; D is unresolved. The ends were cut back, 6 bases at V and 7 bases at J, with 13 bases in the middle. The germline gives CDR1 KGHSH, CDR2 LQKENI. This CDR3 region has 14 residues. The DNA of the CDR3 is TGTGCCAGCTCCCCTATGCGCCCAAATTCACCCCTCCACTTT. Its protein is CASSPMRPNSPLHF.

The chain joins TRBV10-3 to TRBJ2-6; D not certain. The CDR3 has 15 amino acids. Trimming removed 4 bases from V and 0 bases from J, with 7 bases in between. CDR1 and CDR2 (germline): ENHRY, SYGVKD. The CDR3 protein is CAISGGISGANVLTF. The DNA for the CDR3 is TGTGCCATCAGTGGGGGAATCTCTGGGGCCAACGTCCTGACTTTC.

The chain uses TRBV5-1 and TRBJ2-1; D is uncertain. CDR3 size: 16 residues. Per the germline V gene, CDR1 is SGHRS and CDR2 is YFSETQ. V lost 6 bases to trimming and J lost 0 bases, with 16 bases between them. CDR3 sequence reads: CASTPATDPSYNEQFF. The CDR3 bases are TGCGCCAGCACCCCCGCCACAGATCCCTCCTACAATGAGCAGTTCTTC.

The genes are TRBV5-1 and TRBJ2-6; weak D call: TRBD1 (5 bases). The CDR3 extends over 16 amino acids. Germline CDR1 and CDR2: SGHRS and YFSETQ. V lost 0 bases to trimming and J lost 1 base, with 8 bases between them. CDR3 sequence reads: CASSLGGGSGANVLTF. The CDR3, as DNA: TGCGCCAGCAGCTTGGGGGGCGGTTCTGGGGCCAACGTCCTGACTTTC.

This clone was observed once. The chain links TRBV5-6 to TRBJ2-5, with no clear D. The CDR3 is made up of 12 amino acids. The germline gives CDR1 SGHDT, CDR2 YYEEEE. Trimming cost V 4 bases and J 5 bases, with 9 bases left between them. The CDR3 reads CASSLRKETQYF. CDR3 DNA sequence: TGTGCCAGCAGCCTGCGAAAGGAGACCCAGTACTTC.

This clone came up once. This rearrangement joins TRBV28 to TRBJ2-1; 8 bases agree with TRBD2. The CDR3 spans 15 residues. Germline V CDR1 and CDR2: MDHEN, SYDVKM. V trimming: 2 bases; J trimming: 5 bases; junction bases outside the gene matches: 5. DNA of the CDR3: TGTGCCAGCAGTTTAGGCGGGAGGCTTGACAATGAGCAGTTCTTC. Its protein is CASSLGGRLDNEQFF. Supplemented by reference TRBV28 and TRBJ2-1, the full variable domain reads DVKVTQSSRYLVKRTGEKVFLECVQDMDHENMFWYRQDPGLGLRLIYFSYDVKMKEKGDIPEGYSVSREKKERFSLILESASTNQTSMYLCASSLGGRLDNEQFFGPGTRLTVL.